This TCR beta chain comes out of a study of CD8+CD57+ T cells in acquired aplastic anemia. Study-level points and caveats: Patients and controls turned out to have roughly 29 CD8+ CDR3 sequences in common.

This clonotype occurred many times. The antigen remains unidentified. CDR1 is KGHSH and CDR2 is LQKENI in the germline V gene. The CDR3 loop spans 13 amino acids. V was clipped by 2 bases and J by 2 bases, with 7 bases between them. Whoever was chosen for sequencing had shown CD8+CD57+ cell expansion by flow cytometry. The blood sampling took place in patients who had so far received no therapy. The TCR beta profiling, which covered VDJ combination and CDR3 sequence, was carried out using genomic DNA as the template. In TCRdb, the reads were re-called with MiXCR into one record per CDR3 protein. The table includes about 190,000 distinct CDR3 sequences, approximately 48% detected once.

The sample comprised sorted CD4+, CD8+, or CD8+CD57+ T cells (not recorded which) from PBMCs. The TCR comes from a human donor with aplastic anemia. This chain joins TRBV18 and TRBJ2-7, with D possibly TRBD1 on 6 matching bases. For the CDR3, the DNA is TGTGCCAGCTCACCAACAGGGACCTACGAGCAGTACTTC. Translation gives CASSPTGTYEQYF.